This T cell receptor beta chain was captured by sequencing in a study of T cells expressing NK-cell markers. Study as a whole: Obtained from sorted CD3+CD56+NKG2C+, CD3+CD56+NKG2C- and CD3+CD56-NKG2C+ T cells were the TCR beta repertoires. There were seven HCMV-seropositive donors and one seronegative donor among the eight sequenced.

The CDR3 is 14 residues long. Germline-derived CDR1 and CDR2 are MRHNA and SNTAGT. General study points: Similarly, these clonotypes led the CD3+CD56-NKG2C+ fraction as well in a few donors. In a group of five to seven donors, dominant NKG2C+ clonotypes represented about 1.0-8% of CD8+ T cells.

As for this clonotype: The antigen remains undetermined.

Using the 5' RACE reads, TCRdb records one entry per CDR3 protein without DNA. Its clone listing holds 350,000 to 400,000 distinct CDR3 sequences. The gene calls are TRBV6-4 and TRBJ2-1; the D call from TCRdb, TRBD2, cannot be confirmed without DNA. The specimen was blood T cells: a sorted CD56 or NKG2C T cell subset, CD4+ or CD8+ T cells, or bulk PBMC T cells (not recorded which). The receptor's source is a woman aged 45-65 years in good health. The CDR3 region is CASSDLTASGSLFF.